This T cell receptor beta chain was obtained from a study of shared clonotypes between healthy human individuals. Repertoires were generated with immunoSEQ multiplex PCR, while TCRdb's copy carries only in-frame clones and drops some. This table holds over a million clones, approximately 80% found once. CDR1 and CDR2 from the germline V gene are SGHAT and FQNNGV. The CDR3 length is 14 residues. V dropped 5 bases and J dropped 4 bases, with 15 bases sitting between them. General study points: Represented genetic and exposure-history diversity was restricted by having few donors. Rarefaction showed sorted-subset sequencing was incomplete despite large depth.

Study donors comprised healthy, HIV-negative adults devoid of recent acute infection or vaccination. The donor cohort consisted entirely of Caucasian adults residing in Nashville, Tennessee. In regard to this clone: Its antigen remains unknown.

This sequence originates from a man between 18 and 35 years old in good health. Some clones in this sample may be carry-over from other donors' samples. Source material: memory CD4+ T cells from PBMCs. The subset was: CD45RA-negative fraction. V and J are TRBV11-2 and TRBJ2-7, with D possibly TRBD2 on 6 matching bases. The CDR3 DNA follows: TGTGCCAGCAGCCCCCAGGCGGGGTTTTACGAGCAGTACTTC. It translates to CASSPQAGFYEQYF.